The clone carrying this TCR beta chain was seen a handful of times. Its specificity is unknown. The sample is drawn from a study of T cells after yellow fever vaccination. Whole-study context: Each low-cell-number fraction was prepared by means of SMART-Seq v4 Ultra Low Input.

CDR3 length equals 13 residues. Per the germline V gene, CDR1 is DFQATT and CDR2 is SNEGSKA (reference sequence). The V and J ends lost 5 bases and 3 bases respectively, with 14 bases between them. Conversion of TCR transcripts into cDNA relied on 5'RACE template switching, which added a universal primer site and UMIs. Via MiXCR, TCRdb re-called the 5' RACE reads, giving one row per CDR3 protein. The table includes 500,000 to 650,000 distinct CDR3 sequences, about 12% detected once. Study-wide results and caveats: In post-booster samples, most primary-vaccination clones reappeared (roughly 96% CD4, roughly 89% CD8). Overall, a small share of clonotypes was seen in both CD4 and CD8 compartments.

This receptor was obtained from a man aged 25-45 years who received the YFV17D yellow fever vaccine. The chain carries TRBV20-1 and TRBJ2-7; D possibly corresponds to TRBD1 (6 bases). This specimen consisted of PBMCs, obtained on the day of the yellow fever booster vaccination. CDR3 DNA: TGCAGTGCTCTTGGCAGGGGCGGCTACGAGCAGTACTTC. Its protein is CSALGRGGYEQYF.